Listed below are T cell receptor beta chains from one sample, sequenced in a study of Graves' ophthalmopathy and Graves' hyperthyroidism. TCRdb called the multiplex PCR reads again in MiXCR, with one record for every CDR3 protein. The sample carries 200,000 to 250,000 distinct CDR3 sequences, 20% to 25% recorded once. The sequenced material came from peripheral blood. The receptors derive from a woman aged 50 to 65 with Graves' ophthalmopathy. Both conserved end residues are part of each CDR3. Fields, in order: clone size, D gene, V gene, J gene, CDR3 protein, CDR3 DNA. D genes are given only for firm matches. The size field is filled for only some rows; it gives once, few, many or a size class.

>-|-|TRBV2|TRBJ2-7
CASSVDAYEQCF
TGTGCCAGCAGTGTCGACGCCTACGAGCAGTGCTTC
>many|-|TRBV28|TRBJ1-5
CASSFGHQPQHF
TGTGCCAGCAGTTTCGGGCATCAGCCCCAGCATTTT
>-|TRBD1|TRBV4-2|TRBJ1-2
CASSQHGRDRGPGYTF
TGTGCCAGCAGCCAGCACGGAAGGGACAGGGGGCCTGGCTACACCTTC
>many|-|TRBV2|TRBJ1-2
CASRPGQSHGYTF
TGTGCCAGCAGACCTGGACAGAGCCATGGCTACACCTTC
>many|-|TRBV20-1|TRBJ1-1
CSAPVGTEAFF
TGCAGTGCGCCTGTGGGCACTGAAGCTTTCTTT
>many|-|TRBV2|TRBJ2-2
CASSDRGTGELFF
TGTGCCAGCAGTGACAGGGGAACCGGGGAGCTGTTTTTT
>many|-|TRBV19|TRBJ2-7
CASSIGGTSRPYEQYF
TGTGCCAGTAGTATAGGCGGGACCTCCCGACCCTACGAGCAGTACTTC
>many|-|TRBV14|TRBJ2-2
CASSLQITGELFF
TGTGCCAGCAGCCTCCAAATCACCGGGGAGCTGTTTTTT
>many|-|TRBV5-1|TRBJ1-1
CASSLEGSRTEAFF
TGCGCCAGCAGCTTGGAGGGCAGCAGGACTGAAGCTTTCTTT
>many|-|TRBV12-3/TRBV12-4|TRBJ1-1
CASSSSAGSSEAFF
TGTGCCAGCAGTTCCTCGGCGGGCTCCTCTGAAGCTTTCTTT
>many|-|TRBV28|TRBJ1-4
CASRPRQVNENEKLFF
TGTGCCAGCAGACCCCGACAGGTCAATGAGAATGAAAAACTGTTTTTT
>many|-|TRBV14|TRBJ1-1
CASSQDLLGAFF
TGTGCCAGCAGCCAAGATCTACTCGGTGCTTTCTTT
>-|-|TRBV6-1|TRBJ2-2
CASSESSWTRKDTGELFF
TGTGCCAGCAGTGAAAGTTCTTGGACTCGGAAGGACACCGGGGAGCTGTTTTTT
>-|TRBD2|TRBV20-1|TRBJ2-7
CSARERDSGRYEQYF
TGCAGTGCTAGAGAGCGTGATAGCGGGAGGTACGAGCAGTACTTC
>-|TRBD1|TRBV9|TRBJ1-1
CASSGTGGGTEAFF
TGTGCCAGCAGCGGAACAGGGGGGGGGACTGAAGCTTTCTTT
>-|-|TRBV28|TRBJ1-5
CASRAPLTRQPQHF
TGTGCCAGCAGAGCCCCCTTGACCAGGCAGCCCCAGCATTTT
>-|TRBD2|TRBV27|TRBJ2-5
CASTRGAGGPGETQYF
TGTGCCAGCACCCGGGGGGCGGGAGGGCCTGGGGAGACCCAGTACTTC
>many|-|TRBV5-6|TRBJ2-7
CASSLGPGVSSYEQYF
TGTGCCAGCAGCTTGGGACCGGGCGTTAGCTCCTACGAGCAGTACTTC